Below are 30 T cell receptor beta chains sequenced from a single sample in a study of molecular identifiers for immune sequencing clone quantification. TCRdb reprocessed the PCR reads with MiXCR, giving one entry per CDR3 protein. The sample holds about 640,000 distinct CDR3 sequences, just under 20% seen once. The source material was naive CD8+ T cells from blood, with Jurkat cell RNA spiked in. Indicated subset: FACS-sorted CD8+CD4-CCR7+CD45RA+ naive T cells. Receptor source: a human donor in good health. Some libraries in this study had Jurkat cell RNA spiked in.

The chain couples TRBV30 to TRBJ1-1; D is undetermined. The V end was cut by 2 bases, the J end by 4 bases, with 11 bases between. The CDR3 is 13 amino acids. The germline V gene has CDR1 GTSNPN and CDR2 SVGIG (reference sequence). CDR3 protein: CAWSFDTSTEAFF. As DNA, the CDR3 is TGTGCCTGGAGTTTTGACACGAGCACTGAAGCTTTCTTT.

This clonotype turned up a few times. The V call is TRBV6-5, the J call TRBJ2-5; the match to TRBD1 covers 7 bases. CDR3 length: 15 residues. V was pared by 6 bases and J by 5 bases, with 12 bases of the junction left unmatched. Germline values: CDR1 MNHEY, CDR2 SVGAGI. Here the CDR3 DNA reads TGTGCCAGCAGCCCCCTGGACAGGTTGGTGGAGACCCAGTACTTC. This translates into CASSPLDRLVETQYF.

There are many counts of this clonotype. V is TRBV10-3 and J is TRBJ1-1; D perhaps matches TRBD1 (5 bases). This CDR3 contains 13 residues. Per germline, CDR1 ENHRY and CDR2 SYGVKD. V gave up 10 bases and J gave up 3 bases, with 15 bases separating them. The CDR3 sequence: CASKDRFDTEAFF. In DNA, the CDR3 is TGTGCCAGCAAAGACAGATTTGACACTGAAGCTTTCTTT.

V usage is TRBV5-8 and J usage is TRBJ2-5, with TRBD2 matching over 7 bases. The germline V gene encodes CDR1 SGHTS and CDR2 YDEGEE. The CDR3 is 16 amino acids. V gave up 8 bases and J gave up 2 bases; unmatched junction bases: 15. The CDR3 bases are TGTGCCAGAAACTTGGGTTGCGGGAGATTGCAAGAGACCCAGTACTTC. It encodes CARNLGCGRLQETQYF.

This clonotype was found once. A clone one base away is much larger, so this may be a read error. The chain is built from TRBV29-1 and TRBJ2-3; possible D gene TRBD1, 5 bases. The CDR3 covers 13 residues. From germline, CDR1 is SQVTM and CDR2 ANQGSEA. The ends were cut back, 3 bases at V and 3 bases at J, with 10 bases in the middle. CDR3 coding DNA: TGCAGCGTTGAGGGTGGGGCAACAGATACGCAGTATTTT. Translated, it gives CSVEGGATDTQYF.

This clonotype has at least ten counts. V usage is TRBV6-2 or TRBV6-3 and J usage is TRBJ2-7, with TRBD1 identical over 7 bases. The germline CDR1 and CDR2 sequences are MNHEY and SVGEGT. V lost 5 bases to trimming and J lost 5 bases; unmatched junction nucleotides: 9. This CDR3 is 14 amino acids long. CDR3 region: CASSPGQSSHEQYF. CDR3 bases: TGTGCCAGCAGTCCGGGACAGTCTAGTCACGAGCAGTACTTC.

This clonotype showed up just a few times. The chain combines TRBV29-1 with TRBJ2-5; TRBD1 aligns across 8 bases. Per the germline V gene, CDR1 is SQVTM and CDR2 is ANQGSEA. The CDR3 sequence is 15 residues long. With 0 bases clipped from V and 5 bases from J, the junction kept 8 bases outside the gene matches. The CDR3 loop reads CSVEDRRTGTETQYF. In DNA, the CDR3 is TGCAGCGTTGAAGATCGAAGGACAGGGACGGAGACCCAGTACTTC.

This clonotype was picked up a small number of times. The CDR3 DNA reads as TGCAGCGTGGAAACTGACTGGGGGAGGAACACTGAAGCTTTCTTT. The encoded protein is CSVETDWGRNTEAFF. The rearrangement links TRBV29-1 to TRBJ1-1; D perhaps matches TRBD1 (5 bases). The CDR3 loop spans 15 amino acids. CDR1 is SQVTM, CDR2 ANQGSEA, per germline. Trimming cost V 6 bases and J 1 base, with 18 bases left between them.

This clonotype occurred many times. The chain has TRBV11-2 and TRBJ2-7, with TRBD2 matching 8 bases. Per the germline V gene, CDR1 is SGHAT and CDR2 is FQNNGV. The CDR3 extends over 16 amino acids. The junction had 15 bases not matched to a gene; V was cut back by 5 bases and J by 6 bases. Here the CDR3 reads CASSLRGLAAAGEQYF. CDR3 DNA: TGTGCCAGCAGCCTCCGTGGACTAGCCGCCGCTGGCGAGCAGTACTTC. The whole variable domain, remainder taken from reference TRBV11-2 and TRBJ2-7, is EAGVAQSPRYKIIEKRQSVAFWCNPISGHATLYWYQQILGQGPKLLIQFQNNGVVDDSQLPKDRFSAERLKGVDSTLKIQPAKLEDSAVYLCASSLRGLAAAGEQYFGPGTRLTVT.

In its sample, this clonotype was seen many times. The chain is built from TRBV29-1 and TRBJ2-3, with 7 bases identical to TRBD1. The J segment lost 0 bases and the V segment lost 6 bases, leaving 15 bases of the junction unmatched. Germline loops: CDR1 SQVTM, CDR2 ANQGSEA. The CDR3 runs 17 residues. The CDR3 reads CSVEKGQSTSSTDTQYF. Here the CDR3 DNA reads TGCAGCGTCGAGAAGGGACAGTCGACTTCTAGCACAGATACGCAGTATTTT.

This CDR3 is CASSLNGRAYEQYF. In nucleotides, the CDR3 is TGTGCCAGCAGCTTAAACGGCAGGGCCTACGAGCAGTACTTC. The chain employs TRBV7-9 and TRBJ2-7, with a tentative D call TRBD1 (5 bases). V lost 2 bases and J 2 bases, leaving 10 bases between the germline ends. Looked up from germline, CDR1 is SEHNR and CDR2 is FQNEAQ (reference sequence). The CDR3 totals 14 residues.

A note on this clonotype: This could be a read error, since a much larger clone is one nucleotide away. The chain uses TRBV20-1 and TRBJ2-2; D assignment may be TRBD1 or TRBD2 (5 bases each). The germline gives CDR1 DFQATT, CDR2 SNEGSKA (reference sequence). The CDR3 spans 13 residues. CDR3 DNA: TGCAGTGCTAGGACAGTTAACACCGGGGAGCTGCTTTTT. Protein sequence: CSARTVNTGELLF.

There are many counts of this clonotype. An end of the junction does not agree with germline; a read error may underlie this. This sequence joins TRBV4-1 and TRBJ1-5; D is unclear. This CDR3 has 13 residues. Looked up from germline, CDR1 is MGHRA and CDR2 is YSYEKL. The CDR3 bases are TGTGCCAGCAGTTACGACCGCAATCAGCCCCAGCATTTT. This codes for CASSYDRNQPQHF.

In its sample, this clonotype was seen many times. The genes are TRBV27 and TRBJ1-1; D remains unclear. CDR3 length: 13 amino acids. Germline assignment: CDR1 MNHEY and CDR2 SMNVEV (reference sequence). V dropped 1 base and J dropped 1 base, with 4 bases sitting between them. CDR3 sequence: CASSLYTNTEAFF. CDR3 nucleotides: TGTGCCAGCAGTTTATACACGAACACTGAAGCTTTCTTT.

The table lists this clonotype with many counts. The genes are TRBV7-9 and TRBJ2-7; 7 bases are shared with TRBD1. The V gene end was trimmed by 5 bases and the J gene end by 3 bases; junction bases not matched to a gene: 10. In germline, CDR1 is SEHNR, CDR2 FQNEAQ (reference sequence). The CDR3 totals 15 residues. The CDR3 protein is CASSAPGTAYYEQYF. CDR3 in DNA: TGTGCCAGCAGCGCCCCCGGGACAGCTTACTACGAGCAGTACTTC.

As regards this clonotype: An end of the junction differs from the germline gene, which may be a read error. The chain joins TRBV28 to TRBJ1-5; no reliable D call. Germline values: CDR1 MDHEN, CDR2 SYDVKM. The CDR3 runs to 14 residues. The CDR3 protein is CASSLGQNNQLQHF. The CDR3 DNA sequence: TGTGCCAGCAGTTTAGGGCAGAATAATCAGCTCCAGCATTTT.

Ten or more counts support this clonotype. The CDR3 bases are TGTGCCAGCAGCCCGGGAGGAGGGATTTCGGATACGCAGTATTTT. Translated: CASSPGGGISDTQYF. The chain combines TRBV7-6 with TRBJ2-3; the match to TRBD2 covers 7 bases. The germline V gene has CDR1 SGHVS and CDR2 FNYEAQ. The CDR3 spans 15 residues. Trimming at V came to 5 bases and at J to 6 bases, leaving 11 bases not matched to a gene. Looking up the rest from reference TRBV7-6 and TRBJ2-3 gives the full variable domain: GAGVSQSPRYKVTKRGQDVALRCDPISGHVSLYWYRQALGQGPEFLTYFNYEAQQDKSGLPNDRFSAERPEGSISTLTIQRTEQRDSAMYRCASSPGGGISDTQYFGPGTRLTVL.

This clonotype was detected ten times or more. Here the CDR3 reads CASTTGTGGTEAFF. The CDR3 DNA follows: TGTGCCAGCACCACTGGGACAGGGGGCACTGAAGCTTTCTTT. The chain carries TRBV27 and TRBJ1-1; the match to TRBD1 covers 11 bases. V gave up 7 bases and J gave up 4 bases; unmatched junction bases: 5. The CDR3 runs 14 residues. CDR1 MNHEY and CDR2 SMNVEV come from the germline V gene (reference sequence).

This clonotype was observed at least ten times. This chain connects TRBV9 to TRBJ2-3; D uncertain. V lost 2 bases, J lost 2 bases, and 15 bases lay in between. The CDR3 spans 16 residues. Germline V gene data show CDR1 as SGDLS and CDR2 as YYNGEE. The CDR3 region is CASSVNPSPITDTQYF. The CDR3 DNA is TGTGCCAGCAGCGTTAACCCATCCCCTATCACAGATACGCAGTATTTT. The full variable domain, rest sourced from reference TRBV9 and TRBJ2-3, is DSGVTQTPKHLITATGQRVTLRCSPRSGDLSVYWYQQSLDQGLQFLIQYYNGEERAKGNILERFSAQQFPDLHSELNLSSLELGDSALYFCASSVNPSPITDTQYFGPGTRLTVL.

This clonotype was observed many times. The J gene is TRBJ2-7, the V gene TRBV4-1, with D hard to call. Germline V gene data show CDR1 as MGHRA and CDR2 as YSYEKL. Trimming cost V 1 base and J 2 bases, with 12 bases left between them. The CDR3 length is 15 residues. CDR3 residues: CASSQAYRVTYEQYF. The CDR3 DNA reads as TGCGCCAGCAGCCAAGCCTATAGGGTTACCTACGAGCAGTACTTC.

This clonotype has a single count. Since a much larger clone is just one base distant, this may be a read error. This sequence joins TRBV7-9 and TRBJ1-3, with 7 bases that match TRBD1. Germline V CDR1 and CDR2: SEHNR, FQNEAQ (reference sequence). The CDR3 length is 14 residues. The junction had 4 bases not matched to a gene; V was cut back by 4 bases and J by 4 bases. The CDR3 DNA sequence: TGTGCCAGCAGCTCCGGGACAGCCGGAAACACCATATATTTT. The encoded protein is CASSSGTAGNTIYF.

This clonotype was picked up many times. This chain uses TRBV27 with TRBJ2-7; 11 nucleotides agree with TRBD1. This CDR3 contains 15 residues. From germline, CDR1 is MNHEY and CDR2 SMNVEV (reference sequence). J was trimmed by 4 bases and V by 5 bases; bases with no gene match: 7. The CDR3 DNA follows: TGTGCCAGCAGTCCCCTGGACAGGGGGCTTTACGAGCAGTACTTC. Translating it yields CASSPLDRGLYEQYF.

Many counts were recorded for this clonotype. The chain carries TRBV20-1 and TRBJ2-7; a possible D gene is TRBD1 (5 bases). Trimming removed 2 bases from V and 3 bases from J, with 14 bases in between. Germline assignment: CDR1 DFQATT and CDR2 SNEGSKA (reference sequence). The CDR3 is 14 amino acids. CDR3 sequence: CSARTGVGVYEQYF. The CDR3 nucleotides are TGCAGTGCTAGAACGGGTGTAGGGGTCTACGAGCAGTACTTC.

This clonotype was seen ten or more times. The genes are TRBV14 and TRBJ1-2; D unresolved. Germline-derived CDR1 and CDR2 are SGHDN and FVKESK. V was shortened by 3 bases and J by 7 bases, with 15 bases between the two germline ends. The CDR3 contains 14 residues. CDR3 coding DNA: TGTGCCAGCAGCCAGGACTCCGGAGGGAGTGGCTACACCTTC. It specifies CASSQDSGGSGYTF. Complete variable domain (other parts from reference TRBV14 and TRBJ1-2): EAGVTQFPSHSVIEKGQTVTLRCDPISGHDNLYWYRRVMGKEIKFLLHFVKESKQDESGMPNNRFLAERTGGTYSTLKVQPAELEDSGVYFCASSQDSGGSGYTFGSGTRLTVV.

A few counts support this clonotype. This sequence joins TRBV27 and TRBJ2-3, with no clear D. The CDR3 covers 14 residues. V lost 6 bases and J 0 bases, leaving 10 bases between the germline ends. Germline values: CDR1 MNHEY, CDR2 SMNVEV (reference sequence). CDR3 DNA: TGTGCCAGCAGACGTTTGACTAGCACAGATACGCAGTATTTT. Protein sequence: CASRRLTSTDTQYF.

V gene TRBV6-2 or TRBV6-3 combines with J gene TRBJ2-7; D is unresolved. Trimming removed 1 base at V and 4 bases at J, with 5 bases between. Germline values: CDR1 MNHEY, CDR2 SVGEGT. CDR3 size: 12 residues. The CDR3 sequence: CASSYWDYEQYF. CDR3 DNA: TGTGCCAGCAGTTACTGGGATTACGAGCAGTACTTC.

This clonotype was seen repeatedly, ten times or more. The chain joins TRBV12-3 or TRBV12-4 to TRBJ2-1; TRBD2 matches 8 bases. CDR3 length: 18 amino acids. V lost 3 bases and J lost 2; bases outside the gene matches: 12. CDR3 amino acids: CASSFGSSGLGTYNEQFF. The CDR3 DNA follows: TGTGCCAGCAGTTTCGGTTCTAGCGGGTTGGGGACCTACAATGAGCAGTTCTTC.

The chain couples TRBV10-3 to TRBJ2-7; D could derive from TRBD1 or TRBD2 (6 bases each). Trimming took 2 bases from V and 6 from J, leaving 23 bases between them. CDR3 length: 17 residues. CDR1 is ENHRY, CDR2 SYGVKD, per germline. CDR3 coding DNA: TGTGCCATCAGTGAGGCGGGTAGGGCGAGGGGGGTTGGCGAGCAGTACTTC. It specifies CAISEAGRARGVGEQYF.

This clonotype appeared many times. This chain joins TRBV4-1 and TRBJ2-5; 8 nucleotides line up with TRBD1. With 0 bases clipped from V and 4 bases from J, the junction kept 7 bases outside the gene matches. The CDR3 covers 16 residues. The germline V gene has CDR1 MGHRA and CDR2 YSYEKL. The CDR3 DNA reads as TGCGCCAGCAGCCAAGATCCACAGGGGGAATCAGAGACCCAGTACTTC. As protein: CASSQDPQGESETQYF.

This clonotype was counted a few times. The chain carries TRBV6-5 and TRBJ1-4; 9 nucleotides align to TRBD1. V was clipped by 1 base and J by 7 bases; unmatched bases: 4. Germline V gene data show CDR1 as MNHEY and CDR2 as SVGAGI. The CDR3 length is 15 residues. CDR3 amino acids: CASSYFGTGREKLFF. CDR3 DNA: TGTGCCAGCAGTTACTTCGGGACAGGGCGTGAAAAACTGTTTTTT.